A selection of T cell receptor beta chains follows, all from one sample in a study of T cells after yellow fever vaccination. TCRdb reprocessed the 5' RACE reads via MiXCR and lists one record per CDR3 protein. The table includes about 550,000 distinct CDR3 sequences, about 19% detected once. This material consisted of PBMCs, taken 15 days after the yellow fever booster vaccination. The receptors shown here come from a man younger than 45 who received the YFV17D yellow fever vaccine. The CDR3 runs from the conserved cysteine through the conserved F or W. The order of the fields is clone size, J gene, V gene, CDR3 length, D gene, CDR3 DNA, CDR3 protein. D genes are given only for firm matches. Size tells how often a clone was seen (once, few, many) or the class of an expanded clone, and some rows leave it out.

>few|TRBJ2-5|TRBV7-2|14|.
TGTGCCAGCAGCTTCCGGGGGATTCAAGAGACCCAGTACTTC
CASSFRGIQETQYF
>.|TRBJ1-1|TRBV14|16|.
TGTGCCAGCAGCCTCACGCACGAATTCGGCAACACTGAAGCTTTCTTT
CASSLTHEFGNTEAFF
>few|TRBJ1-6|TRBV9|15|.
TGTGCCAGCAGCGTAGAAGGGGCCGAAAATTCACCCCTCCACTTT
CASSVEGAENSPLHF
>few|TRBJ2-7|TRBV2|13|.
TGTGCCAGCCAGACAATGCTAACCTACGAGCAGTACTTC
CASQTMLTYEQYF
>.|TRBJ2-7|TRBV18|13|.
TGTGCCAGCTCAAATGACATCTCCTACGAGCAGTACTTC
CASSNDISYEQYF
>.|TRBJ1-1|TRBV7-9|14|.
TGTGCCAGCAGCTTAGGATGGGGCTGGGCTGAAGCTTTCTTT
CASSLGWGWAEAFF
>.|TRBJ1-6|TRBV4-3|15|.
TGCGCCAGCAGCCAAGACAGATCACCGACTAACCGCCTCCACTTT
CASSQDRSPTNRLHF
>few|TRBJ2-1|TRBV4-3|20|TRBD2
TGCGCCAGCAGCCAAGATTCGGCCGGGACTAGCGGAATCTCCTACAATGAGCAGTTCTTC
CASSQDSAGTSGISYNEQFF
>.|TRBJ2-5|TRBV21-1|15|.
TGTGCCAGCACCCCAGGGGCAGGGGGCGTTTGGGCCCAGTACTTC
CASTPGAGGVWAQYF
>few|TRBJ2-1|TRBV6-1|14|TRBD1
TGTGCCAGCAGGAGACAGGGGGTAGGCCATGAGCAGTTCTTC
CASRRQGVGHEQFF
>few|TRBJ2-1|TRBV5-1|14|.
TGCGCCAGCAGGGAGGGATCCCCAATCAATGAGCAGTTCTTC
CASREGSPINEQFF
>.|TRBJ2-2|TRBV6-1|14|.
TGTGCCAGCAGACGGACACAAGGCACCGGGGAGCTGTTTTTT
CASRRTQGTGELFF
>many|TRBJ2-1|TRBV3-1|13|.
TGTGCCAGCAGCCAAGGCAGATCCGATGAGCAGTTCTTC
CASSQGRSDEQFF
>.|TRBJ2-7|TRBV6-2/TRBV6-3|15|TRBD1
TGTGCCAGCAACCCACGGGACAGGAAGAGGTACGAGCAGTACTTC
CASNPRDRKRYEQYF
>.|TRBJ2-7|TRBV20-1|11|.
TGCAGTGCTAAAAGCGGCTACGAGCAGTACTTC
CSAKSGYEQYF
>few|TRBJ2-7|TRBV7-2|13|TRBD1
TGTGCCATCAGGGGACAGGGGGCCTACGAGCAGTACTTC
CAIRGQGAYEQYF
>.|TRBJ2-1|TRBV7-9|12|.
TGTGCCAGCAGCTCGGGGGCCGCCGAGGGGTTCTTC
CASSSGAAEGFF
>.|TRBJ2-1|TRBV20-1|14|TRBD2
TGCAGTGCTAGGAGGACTAGCAGCTACAATGAGCAGTTCTTC
CSARRTSSYNEQFF
>.|TRBJ2-2|TRBV29-1|13|.
TGCAGCGTTCTGCGGGATTTAACCGGGGAGCTGTTTTTT
CSVLRDLTGELFF
>few|TRBJ1-1|TRBV12-3/TRBV12-4|13|.
TGTGCCAGCACCTTGGGCCAGTCGACTGAAGCTTTCTTT
CASTLGQSTEAFF
>.|TRBJ1-2|TRBV28|12|.
TGTGCCAGCACCCCGGGGGCCGTAGGCTACACCTTC
CASTPGAVGYTF
>many|TRBJ2-3|TRBV7-2|16|.
TGTGCCAGCAGCTTAGGTTTGGGCACTAGCACAGATACGCAGTATTTT
CASSLGLGTSTDTQYF
>.|TRBJ2-5|TRBV5-1|14|TRBD1
TGCGCCAGCAGCTGGGGGACAGGCCAAGAGACCCAGTACTTC
CASSWGTGQETQYF
>few|TRBJ2-3|TRBV18|14|.
TGTGCCAGCTCCCTCATAGCGGCTGGGGATACGCAGTATTTT
CASSLIAAGDTQYF
>.|TRBJ2-6|TRBV5-7|16|.
TGTGCCAGCAGCTTTTGCTCCCTCCCTGGGGCCAACGTCCTGACTTTC
CASSFCSLPGANVLTF